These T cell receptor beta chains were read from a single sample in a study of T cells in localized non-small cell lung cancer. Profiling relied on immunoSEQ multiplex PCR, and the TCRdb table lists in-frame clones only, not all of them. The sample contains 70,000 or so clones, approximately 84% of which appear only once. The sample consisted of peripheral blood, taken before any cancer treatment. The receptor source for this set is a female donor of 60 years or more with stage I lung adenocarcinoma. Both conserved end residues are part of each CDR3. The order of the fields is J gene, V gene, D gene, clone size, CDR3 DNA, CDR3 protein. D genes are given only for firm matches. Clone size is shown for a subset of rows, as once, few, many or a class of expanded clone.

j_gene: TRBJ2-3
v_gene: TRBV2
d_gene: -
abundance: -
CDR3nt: TGTGCCAGCAGTGAGGTCCGAGACACAGATACGCAGTATTTT
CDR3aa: CASSEVRDTDTQYF

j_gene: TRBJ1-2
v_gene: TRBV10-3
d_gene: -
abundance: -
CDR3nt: TGTGCCATCAGTGAGTCGGCACGTCTGGGGGAACATGGCTACACCTTC
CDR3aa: CAISESARLGEHGYTF

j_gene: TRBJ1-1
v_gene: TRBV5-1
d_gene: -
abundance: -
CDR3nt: TGCGCCAGCAGCTTATCCACAGGGATGAACACTGAAGCTTTCTTT
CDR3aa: CASSLSTGMNTEAFF

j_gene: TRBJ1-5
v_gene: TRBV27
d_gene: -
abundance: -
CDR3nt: TGTGCCAGCAGTTTTATTGGGGAGGCCCAGCCCCAGCATTTT
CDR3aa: CASSFIGEAQPQHF

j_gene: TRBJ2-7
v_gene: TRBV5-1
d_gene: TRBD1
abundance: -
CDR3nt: TGCGCCAGCAGCACCTCCGGGACAGGGGTGGAGAACGAGCAGTACTTC
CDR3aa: CASSTSGTGVENEQYF

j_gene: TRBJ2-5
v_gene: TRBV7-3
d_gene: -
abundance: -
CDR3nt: TGTGCCAGCAGGAGGGGGGCGGGTGAGACCCAGTACTTC
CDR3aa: CASRRGAGETQYF

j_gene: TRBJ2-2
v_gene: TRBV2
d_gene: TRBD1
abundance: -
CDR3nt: TGTGCCAGCAGCGTGACAGGGACCGGGGAGCTGTTTTTT
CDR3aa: CASSVTGTGELFF

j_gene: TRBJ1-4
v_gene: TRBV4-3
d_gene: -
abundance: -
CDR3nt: TGCGCCAGCAGCCAAAATGGGATGAATGAAAAACTGTTTTTT
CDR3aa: CASSQNGMNEKLFF

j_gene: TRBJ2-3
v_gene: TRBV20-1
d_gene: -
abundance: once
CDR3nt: TGCAGTGCTGGGCAACCAGATACGCAGTATTTT
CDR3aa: CSAGQPDTQYF

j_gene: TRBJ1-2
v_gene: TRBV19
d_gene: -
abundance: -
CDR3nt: TGTGCCAGTAGTATTTCGGGGCAGCGCCTCTATGGCTACACCTTC
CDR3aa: CASSISGQRLYGYTF

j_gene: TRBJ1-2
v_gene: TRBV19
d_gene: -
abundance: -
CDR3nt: TGTGCCAGTTTTCATAACTATGGCTACACCTTC
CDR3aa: CASFHNYGYTF

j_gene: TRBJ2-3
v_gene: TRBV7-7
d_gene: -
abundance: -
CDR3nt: TGTGCCAGCAGCTCCCAGTCGTCAGGGGCTACGCAGTATTTT
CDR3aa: CASSSQSSGATQYF

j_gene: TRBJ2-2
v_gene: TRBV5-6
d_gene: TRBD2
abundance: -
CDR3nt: TGTGCCAGCAGTCTCCCCCCGGGAGGGCTCACCGGGGAGCTGTTTTTT
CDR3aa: CASSLPPGGLTGELFF

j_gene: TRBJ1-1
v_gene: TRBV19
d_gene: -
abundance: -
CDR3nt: TGTGCCAGTAGTATATGGCCTCCTTCCACTGAAGCTTTCTTT
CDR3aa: CASSIWPPSTEAFF

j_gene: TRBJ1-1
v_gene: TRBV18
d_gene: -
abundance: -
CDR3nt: TGTGCCAGCTCTCTTAGACAGAGGGACACTGAAGCTTTCTTT
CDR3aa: CASSLRQRDTEAFF

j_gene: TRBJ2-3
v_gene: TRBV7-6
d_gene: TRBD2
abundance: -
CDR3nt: TGTGCCACTACAATCGGGTTAGCGGGGGGTCCCACAGATACGCAGTATTTT
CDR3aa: CATTIGLAGGPTDTQYF

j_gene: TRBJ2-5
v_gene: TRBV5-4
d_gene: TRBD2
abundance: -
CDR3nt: TGTGCCAGCAGGCGACTAGCGGGGGGCAAAGAGACCCAGTACTTC
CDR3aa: CASRRLAGGKETQYF

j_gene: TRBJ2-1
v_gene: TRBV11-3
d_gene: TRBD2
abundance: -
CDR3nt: TGTGCCAGCAGCCCTACCTGGACTAGCGGGACCCGCCTGGGTTACAATGAGCAGTTCTTC
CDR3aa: CASSPTWTSGTRLGYNEQFF

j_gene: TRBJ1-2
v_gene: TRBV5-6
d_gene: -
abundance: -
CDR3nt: TGTGCCAGCAGCTTGGCCTCTGGCAGCCTCTATGGCTACACCTTC
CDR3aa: CASSLASGSLYGYTF

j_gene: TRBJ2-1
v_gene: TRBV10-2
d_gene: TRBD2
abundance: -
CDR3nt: TGCGCCAGCAGTGAAATTGGGCTAGCGGCCTACAATGAGCAGTTCTTC
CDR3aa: CASSEIGLAAYNEQFF

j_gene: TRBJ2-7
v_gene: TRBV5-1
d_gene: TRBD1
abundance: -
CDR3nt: TGCGCCAGCAGCTTGGGACAGGGGGCCTACGAGCAGTACTTC
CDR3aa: CASSLGQGAYEQYF

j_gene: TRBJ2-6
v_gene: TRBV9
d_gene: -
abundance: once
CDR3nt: TGTGCCAGCAGCGTAGGTCTAACTGGGGCCAACGTCCTGACTTTC
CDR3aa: CASSVGLTGANVLTF

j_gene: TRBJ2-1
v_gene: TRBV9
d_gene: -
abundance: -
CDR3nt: TGTGCCAGCAGCGTCAAGGGGCTGTCCTACAATGAGCAGTTCTTC
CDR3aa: CASSVKGLSYNEQFF

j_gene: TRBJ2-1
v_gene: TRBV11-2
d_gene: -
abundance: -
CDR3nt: TGTGCCAGCAGCCAATCCCGGGAGCAGTTCTTC
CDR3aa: CASSQSREQFF

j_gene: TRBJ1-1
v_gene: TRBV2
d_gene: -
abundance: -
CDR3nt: TGTGCCAGCAGTGTACAGAGGGCAGAGAACACTGAAGCTTTCTTT
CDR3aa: CASSVQRAENTEAFF

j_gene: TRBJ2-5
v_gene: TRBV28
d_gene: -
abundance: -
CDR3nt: TGTGCCAGCAGTTCGGGACAACCACAAGAGACCCAGTACTTC
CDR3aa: CASSSGQPQETQYF

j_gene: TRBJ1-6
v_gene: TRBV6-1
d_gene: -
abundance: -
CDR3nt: TGTGCCAGCAGTAGAGGGGTTTCACCCCTCCACTTT
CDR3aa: CASSRGVSPLHF

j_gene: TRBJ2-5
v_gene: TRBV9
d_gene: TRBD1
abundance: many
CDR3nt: TGTGCCAGCAGCTCAGGGACAGCAGAGACCCAGTACTTC
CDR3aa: CASSSGTAETQYF

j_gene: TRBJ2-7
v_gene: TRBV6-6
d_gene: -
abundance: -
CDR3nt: TGTGCCAGCAGTAAAAAACAGGGTTACGAGCAGTACTTC
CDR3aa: CASSKKQGYEQYF

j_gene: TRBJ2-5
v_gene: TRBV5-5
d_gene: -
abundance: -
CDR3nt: TGTGCCAGCAGCTTGGTCAGAGAGACCCAGTACTTC
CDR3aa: CASSLVRETQYF

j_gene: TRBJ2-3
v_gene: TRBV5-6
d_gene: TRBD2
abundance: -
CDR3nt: TGTGCCAGCACCCAGAGCGGGGGGGCGACAGATACGCAGTATTTT
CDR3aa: CASTQSGGATDTQYF

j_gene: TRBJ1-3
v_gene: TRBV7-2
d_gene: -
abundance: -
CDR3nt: TGTGCCAGCAGCCAACAGAGCTCTGGAAACACCATATATTTT
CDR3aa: CASSQQSSGNTIYF

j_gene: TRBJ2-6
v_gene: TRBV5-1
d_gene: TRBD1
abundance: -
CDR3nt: TGCGCCAGCAGCCCCCGGGCAGGGGGCGCAGCCGGGGCCAACGTCCTGACTTTC
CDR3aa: CASSPRAGGAAGANVLTF

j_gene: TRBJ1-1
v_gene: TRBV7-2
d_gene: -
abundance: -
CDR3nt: TGTGCCAGCAGCTTAAATCTAGGGGACAAGACTGAAGCTTTCTTT
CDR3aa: CASSLNLGDKTEAFF

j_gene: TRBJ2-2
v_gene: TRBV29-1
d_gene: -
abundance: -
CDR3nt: TGCAGCGTTGTAAACCAGGGGAACACCGGGGAGCTGTTTTTT
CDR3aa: CSVVNQGNTGELFF

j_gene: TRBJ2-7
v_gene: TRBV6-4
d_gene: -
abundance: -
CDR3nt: TGTGCCAGCAGGGGGGGCAGGGGACCCTACGAGCAGTACTTC
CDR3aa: CASRGGRGPYEQYF

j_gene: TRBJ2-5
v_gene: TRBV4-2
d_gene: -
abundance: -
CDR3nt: TGTGCCAGCAGCCAAGATCTCTGGGGGGGGCCCGGGACCCAGTACTTC
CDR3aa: CASSQDLWGGPGTQYF

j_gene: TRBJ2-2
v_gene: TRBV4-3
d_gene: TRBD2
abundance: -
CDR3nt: TGCGCCAGCAGCTCATTAGCGGGACCGAACACCGGGGAGCTGTTTTTT
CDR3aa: CASSSLAGPNTGELFF

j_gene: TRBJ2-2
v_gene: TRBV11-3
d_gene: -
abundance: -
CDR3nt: TGTGCCAGCAGCTTATCTCCGGGAAAAGTCGGGGAGCTGTTTTTT
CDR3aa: CASSLSPGKVGELFF

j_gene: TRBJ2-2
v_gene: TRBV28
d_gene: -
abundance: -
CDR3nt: TGTGCCAGCAGTTCTCTCCGGGGTACGAACACCGGGGAGCTGTTTTTT
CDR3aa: CASSSLRGTNTGELFF

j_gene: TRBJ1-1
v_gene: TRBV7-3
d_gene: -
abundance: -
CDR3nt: TGTGCCAGCTCGCCGGGAGCGGCGAACACTGAAGCTTTCTTT
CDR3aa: CASSPGAANTEAFF

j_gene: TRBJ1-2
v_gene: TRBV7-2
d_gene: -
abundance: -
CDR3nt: TGTGCCAGCAGCCGCGGGGATCGGCGGGACGCCTACACCTTC
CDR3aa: CASSRGDRRDAYTF

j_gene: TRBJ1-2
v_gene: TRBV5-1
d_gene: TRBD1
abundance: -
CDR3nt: TGCGCCAGCAGCTTGTTTGGGACAGGGGGCGGCTACACCTTC
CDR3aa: CASSLFGTGGGYTF

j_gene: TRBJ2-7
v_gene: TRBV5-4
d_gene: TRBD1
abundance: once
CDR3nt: TGTGCCAGCAGCTTGTCAGTTCCGGGACAGGGGACCGAGCAGTACTTC
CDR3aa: CASSLSVPGQGTEQYF

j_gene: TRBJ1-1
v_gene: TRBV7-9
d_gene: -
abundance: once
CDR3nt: TGTGCCAGCAGCTTATCGGCGTCCAACACTGAAGCTTTCTTT
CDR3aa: CASSLSASNTEAFF

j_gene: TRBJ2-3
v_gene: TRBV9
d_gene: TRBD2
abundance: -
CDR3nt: TGTGCCAGCAGCCCCCGGGGAGGGGCACGCACAGATACGCAGTATTTT
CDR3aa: CASSPRGGARTDTQYF

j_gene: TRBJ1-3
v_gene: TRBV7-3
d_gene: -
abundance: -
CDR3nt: TGTGCCAGCAGCGTTGGCCGTGGAAACACCATATATTTT
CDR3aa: CASSVGRGNTIYF

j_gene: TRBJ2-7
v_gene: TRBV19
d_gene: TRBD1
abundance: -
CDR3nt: TGTGCCAGTAGTGAGCGACAGGGGGCTAGGGGTTACGATTTTGAGCAGTACTTC
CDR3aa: CASSERQGARGYDFEQYF

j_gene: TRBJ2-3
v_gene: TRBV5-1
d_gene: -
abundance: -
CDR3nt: TGCGCCAGCAGCTTTAGCACAGATACGCAGTATTTT
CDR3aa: CASSFSTDTQYF

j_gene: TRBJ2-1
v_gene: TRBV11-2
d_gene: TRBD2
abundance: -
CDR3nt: TGTGCCAGCAGCTTAGATCATAGCGGGAGCCCCTACAATGAGCAGTTCTTC
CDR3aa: CASSLDHSGSPYNEQFF

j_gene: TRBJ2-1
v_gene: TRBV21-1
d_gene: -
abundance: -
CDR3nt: TGTGCCAGCAGCTCCTCTTGCGGCGCCTTCAAAATTAAAGTCAATGAGCAGTTCTTC
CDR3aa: CASSSSCGAFKIKVNEQFF

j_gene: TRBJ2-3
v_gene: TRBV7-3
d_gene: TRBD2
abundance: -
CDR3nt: TGTGCCAGCAGCTTAAAAACTAGCGGGATGCCAGATACGCAGTATTTT
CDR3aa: CASSLKTSGMPDTQYF

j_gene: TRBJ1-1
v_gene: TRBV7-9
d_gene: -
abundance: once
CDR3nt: TGTGCCAGCAGCTTAACGGGGAGAACTGAAGCTTTCTTT
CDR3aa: CASSLTGRTEAFF

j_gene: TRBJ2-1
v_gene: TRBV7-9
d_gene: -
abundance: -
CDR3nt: TGTGCCAGCAGCTCGGGTCGGGGCGCCTACAATGAGCAGTTCTTC
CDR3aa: CASSSGRGAYNEQFF

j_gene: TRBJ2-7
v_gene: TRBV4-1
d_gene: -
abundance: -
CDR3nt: TGCGCCAGCAGCCAAGTACACCTCGGACAATCCAACCGGAGGGAGCAGTACTTC
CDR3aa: CASSQVHLGQSNRREQYF